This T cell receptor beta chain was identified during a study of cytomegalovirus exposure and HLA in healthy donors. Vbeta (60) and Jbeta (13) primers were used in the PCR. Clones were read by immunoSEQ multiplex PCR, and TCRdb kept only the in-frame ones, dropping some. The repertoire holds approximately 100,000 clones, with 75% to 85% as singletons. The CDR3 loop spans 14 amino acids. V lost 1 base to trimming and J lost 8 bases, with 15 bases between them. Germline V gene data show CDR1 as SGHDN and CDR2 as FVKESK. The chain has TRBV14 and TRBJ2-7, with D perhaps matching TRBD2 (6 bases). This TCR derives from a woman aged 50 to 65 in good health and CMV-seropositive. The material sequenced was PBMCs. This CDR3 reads CASSQAAGGGKQYF. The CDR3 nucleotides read TGTGCCAGCAGCCAAGCGGCGGGTGGAGGGAAGCAGTACTTC.